This T cell receptor beta chain was recorded in a study of blood T cells in healthy people across ages. Together with a sample-barcoded 5' primer, a J-beta primer mix was included in a second PCR lasting about 6 to 12 cycles. MiXCR was run by TCRdb on the 5' RACE reads, yielding one entry per CDR3 protein. The sample includes about 640,000 distinct CDR3 sequences, 58% of them seen just once. Germline V CDR1 and CDR2: DFQATT, SNEGSKA (reference sequence). The ends were cut back, 0 bases at V and 5 bases at J, with 14 bases in the middle. The CDR3 extends over 14 amino acids. This clonotype has just a few counts.

V and J are TRBV20-1 and TRBJ2-7; maybe TRBD1 (6 bases). What was sequenced was blood. The sequence came from a man between 60 and 70 years old in good health. The DNA for the CDR3 is TGCAGTGCTAGAGAGGTCAGGGGAATCGACGAGCAGTACTTC. Its translation is CSAREVRGIDEQYF.